Below are 23 T cell receptor beta chains sequenced from a single sample in a study of cytomegalovirus exposure and HLA in healthy donors. The primer mix had 60 Vbeta and 13 Jbeta primers. The repertoire was sequenced with immunoSEQ multiplex PCR; TCRdb's copy has only in-frame clones and lacks some. This sample carries 150,000 to 200,000 clones, roughly 77% of them seen once, and the ten largest clones take 2.5%. Sequences were obtained from PBMCs. All receptors come from a woman in her 30s in good health and CMV-seropositive.

V is TRBV18 and J is TRBJ1-5; possible D gene TRBD1, 5 bases. The CDR3 runs to 15 residues. Looked up from germline, CDR1 is KGHSH and CDR2 is LQKENI. The germline V and J ends were trimmed by 1 base and 0 bases, with 7 bases remaining between them. This chain's CDR3 is CASSPLQGSNQPQHF. In DNA form, the CDR3 reads TGTGCCAGCTCACCACTCCAGGGTAGCAATCAGCCCCAGCATTTT.

J is TRBJ2-2 and V is TRBV5-4; TRBD2 agrees at 7 bases. Trimming took 1 base from V and 3 from J; bases not matched to a gene: 3. The CDR3 extends over 15 amino acids. From germline, CDR1 is SGHNT and CDR2 YYREEE (reference sequence). The DNA for the CDR3 is TGTGCCAGCAGCTTGAGGGCGGGGGACACCGGGGAGCTGTTTTTT. This gives the protein CASSLRAGDTGELFF.

This clone was observed a handful of times. CDR3 amino acids: CASSQGVTDTQYF. The DNA of the CDR3 is TGTGCCAGCAGCCAAGGAGTAACAGATACGCAGTATTTT. The V and J genes are TRBV4-2 and TRBJ2-3; D call uncertain. This CDR3 has 13 residues. Germline V gives CDR1 LGHNA, CDR2 YNFKEQ. V was clipped by 1 base and J by 3 bases, with 5 bases between them.

V is TRBV14 and J is TRBJ1-1; D gene ambiguous. The CDR3 sequence is 16 residues long. The V end lost 0 bases, the J end lost 3 bases, and 14 bases lay between the germline ends. The germline V gene has CDR1 SGHDN and CDR2 FVKESK. The CDR3 is CASSQEGRGYDTEAFF. DNA for the CDR3: TGTGCCAGCAGCCAAGAGGGCCGGGGTTACGACACTGAAGCTTTCTTT.

This clone was recorded only once. The rearrangement links TRBV7-6 to TRBJ2-2, with TRBD2 as a possible D gene (6 bases). Trimming took 5 bases from V and 2 from J, leaving 15 bases between them. The germline gives CDR1 SGHVS, CDR2 FNYEAQ. This CDR3 is built from 16 residues. CDR3 bases: TGTGCCAGCAGCGGGGGACTCGCCGGCAACACCGGGGAGCTGTTTTTT. As protein: CASSGGLAGNTGELFF.

The chain uses TRBV5-6 and TRBJ2-1, with 7 bases lining up with TRBD2. With V trimmed by 7 bases and J by 5 bases, 9 bases remained unmatched. In germline, CDR1 is SGHDT, CDR2 YYEEEE. The CDR3 is made up of 14 amino acids. The CDR3 region is CASSRGRGDNEQFF. The DNA of the CDR3 is TGTGCCAGCTCCCGGGGGAGGGGAGACAATGAGCAGTTCTTC.

The chain employs TRBV19 and TRBJ1-3; D ambiguous. V lost 9 bases and J 2 bases, leaving 8 bases between the germline ends. The length of the CDR3 is 12 residues. The germline CDR1 and CDR2 sequences are LNHDA and SQIVND (reference sequence). The CDR3 sequence: CASTGAGNTIYF. CDR3 nucleotide sequence: TGTGCCAGCACGGGAGCTGGAAACACCATATATTTT.

The table lists this clone with a count of one. This chain uses TRBV19 with TRBJ1-2; TRBD1 aligns across 9 bases. Germline CDR1 LNHDA, CDR2 SQIVND (reference sequence). Trimming took 7 bases from V and 4 from J; bases not matched to a gene: 7. This CDR3 has 14 residues. As DNA, the CDR3 is TGTGCCAGTAATCCCGGGACAGGGTTCTATGGCTACACCTTC. Its protein is CASNPGTGFYGYTF.

This chain connects TRBV19 to TRBJ1-6, with 7 bases lining up with TRBD1. The CDR3 consists of 14 residues. V shed 4 bases and J 6 bases; nucleotides not matched to a gene: 3. Per the germline V gene, CDR1 is LNHDA and CDR2 is SQIVND (reference sequence). CDR3 sequence (DNA): TGTGCCAGTAGTACTCGACAGGGTAATTCACCCCTCCACTTT. Its translation: CASSTRQGNSPLHF.

V is TRBV5-1 and J is TRBJ1-6; TRBD1 matches 11 bases. The CDR3 contains 16 residues. Germline assignment: CDR1 SGHRS and CDR2 YFSETQ. Germline trimming cut 1 base from V and 7 bases from J; bases unmatched to any gene: 4. Here the CDR3 reads CASSLKGQGGNSPLHF. As DNA, the CDR3 is TGCGCCAGCAGCTTGAAGGGACAGGGGGGAAATTCACCCCTCCACTTT.

This clone was seen only a few times. The J gene is TRBJ2-1, the V gene TRBV29-1; D remains unclear. CDR1 and CDR2 from the germline V gene are SQVTM and ANQGSEA. The CDR3 is made up of 13 amino acids. V was trimmed by 4 bases and J by 9 bases, leaving 16 bases between them. The CDR3 coding sequence is TGCAGCGTTGGGCCCGCCCCCCGAGGTGAGCAGTTCTTC. It yields the protein CSVGPAPRGEQFF.

Only a few counts were recorded for this clone. J is TRBJ1-2 and V is TRBV18; 9 nucleotides line up with TRBD1. Germline CDR1 and CDR2: KGHSH and LQKENI. J was trimmed by 8 bases and V by 4 bases; bases with no gene match: 5. The CDR3 runs 13 residues. CDR3: CASSLGQGQGYTF. CDR3 DNA sequence: TGTGCCAGCTCACTAGGACAGGGGCAAGGCTACACCTTC.

Points on this clone: The junction differs from germline at one of its ends, possibly a read error. V usage is TRBV6-1 and J usage is TRBJ1-2, with TRBD1 matching 8 bases. Germline V gene sequence: CDR1 MNHNS, CDR2 SASEGT. This CDR3 is built from 14 residues. CDR3 amino acids: CASSEGDRYYGYTF. The CDR3 DNA follows: TGTGCCAGCAGCGAAGGGGACAGGTACTATGGCTACACCTTC.

This clone showed up just a few times. V usage is TRBV19 and J usage is TRBJ2-5, with 9 nucleotides matching TRBD2. CDR1 is LNHDA and CDR2 is SQIVND in the germline V gene (reference sequence). Trimming cost V 2 bases and J 5 bases; bases outside gene matches: 6. The CDR3 extends over 15 amino acids. The DNA of the CDR3 is TGTGCCAGTAGTATAAATGCGGGGGGGCAGGAGACCCAGTACTTC. It specifies CASSINAGGQETQYF.

With regard to this clone: The CDR3 does not end in the conserved phenylalanine or tryptophan, so this is likely a read error. The genes are TRBV27 and TRBJ1-5; weak D call: TRBD1 (6 bases). Between the trimmed V and J ends, which lost 8 bases and 3 bases, there was a span of 11 bases. The CDR3 has 13 residues. Germline CDR1 reads MNHEY; CDR2 reads SMNVEV (reference sequence). This CDR3 reads CASAQGYNQPQHY. The CDR3 DNA follows: TGTGCCAGCGCACAGGGATACAATCAGCCCCAGCATTAT.

The chain employs TRBV10-3 and TRBJ2-2, with a weak D call TRBD1 (6 bases). The V and J ends lost 6 bases and 4 bases respectively, with 9 bases between them. CDR1 is ENHRY, CDR2 SYGVKD, per germline. This CDR3 contains 13 residues. In DNA form, the CDR3 reads TGTGCCATCAGCGGACAGTCCACCGGGGAGCTGTTTTTT. It codes for CAISGQSTGELFF.

V is TRBV7-9 and J is TRBJ2-7; 8 bases agree with TRBD2. The germline CDR1 and CDR2 sequences are SEHNR and FQNEAQ (reference sequence). This CDR3 is 14 amino acids long. V lost 6 bases and J lost 7; bases outside the gene matches: 11. The CDR3 region is CASSIAGRAEEQYF. In DNA, the CDR3 is TGTGCCAGCAGTATAGCGGGACGTGCGGAGGAGCAGTACTTC.

This clone was counted only a few times. The V and J genes are TRBV7-9 and TRBJ2-7; TRBD1 matches 8 bases. Losses at the gene ends were 1 base for V and 2 bases for J; bases not matched to a gene: 4. This CDR3 spans 15 amino acids. The V gene's germline CDR1 is SEHNR and CDR2 FQNEAQ (reference sequence). As DNA, the CDR3 is TGTGCCAGCAGCTTAGGGCAGGGGGCGACCTACGAGCAGTACTTC. Translated: CASSLGQGATYEQYF.

The chain uses TRBV28 and TRBJ2-5; TRBD1 is a possible D gene (6 bases). Germline loops: CDR1 MDHEN, CDR2 SYDVKM. V was trimmed by 7 bases and J by 2 bases, leaving 20 bases between them. This CDR3 is 16 amino acids long. The chain's CDR3 is CASTPPEGTPQETQYF. The CDR3 DNA sequence: TGTGCCAGCACCCCCCCCGAGGGGACACCTCAAGAGACCCAGTACTTC.

The V and J genes are TRBV5-1 and TRBJ2-7, with TRBD1 matching over 7 bases. The CDR3 runs 14 residues. The trim removed 0 bases at V and 3 bases at J, leaving 3 bases unmatched. Germline lookup yields CDR1 SGHRS and CDR2 YFSETQ. The CDR3 loop is CASSLAGTVYEQYF. The CDR3 region has the DNA TGCGCCAGCAGCTTGGCCGGGACAGTCTACGAGCAGTACTTC.

The count of this clone is one. V usage is TRBV7-2 and J usage is TRBJ1-2; D perhaps matches TRBD1 (6 bases). This CDR3 contains 15 residues. Germline loops: CDR1 SGHTA, CDR2 FQGNSA. Deletions cut 6 bases from V and 5 bases from J, with 19 bases between. Here the CDR3 reads CASSAQGSGGYGYTF. The CDR3 DNA sequence: TGTGCCAGCAGTGCACAGGGATCGGGTGGGTATGGCTACACCTTC.

The V call is TRBV19, the J call TRBJ2-3; 7 positions agree with TRBD1. Germline CDR1 reads LNHDA; CDR2 reads SQIVND (reference sequence). This CDR3 contains 13 residues. The ends lost 9 bases at V and 3 bases at J; junction bases unmatched: 6. As DNA, the CDR3 is TGTGCCAGCTCCCCGACAGGGACAGATACGCAGTATTTT. Protein sequence: CASSPTGTDTQYF.

The J gene is TRBJ1-3, the V gene TRBV9, with 10 bases matching TRBD1. The CDR3 runs 16 residues. Germline trimming cut 4 bases from V and 4 bases from J; bases unmatched to any gene: 8. CDR1 is SGDLS, CDR2 YYNGEE, per germline. The CDR3 DNA is TGTGCCAGCAGCCCCCGGGACAGGGGATACGGAAACACCATATATTTT. Translating it yields CASSPRDRGYGNTIYF. The complete variable domain, with remaining parts taken from reference TRBV9 and TRBJ1-3, reads DSGVTQTPKHLITATGQRVTLRCSPRSGDLSVYWYQQSLDQGLQFLIQYYNGEERAKGNILERFSAQQFPDLHSELNLSSLELGDSALYFCASSPRDRGYGNTIYFGEGSWLTVV.